The 32 T cell receptor beta chains presented below share a single source sample, sequenced in a study of post-analysis software for immune sequencing data. Broader study findings: In patients, TRBV5-6, TRBV5-1 and TRBV20-1 belonged to roughly five TRBV segments found more frequently than in controls.

Unique molecular identifiers were carried by the TCR beta cDNA libraries. MiXCR, run by TCRdb on the PCR reads, gives a single entry per CDR3 protein. The data show 700,000 to 900,000 distinct CDR3 sequences, with about half seen just once and around 4.7% held by the top ten. These receptors have no known antigen. Specimen: blood. The origin of the receptors is a girl aged 10-17 years with multiple sclerosis.

The rearrangement uses TRBV28 and TRBJ2-1, with D perhaps being TRBD1 or TRBD2 (5 bases each). Trimming removed 6 bases at V and 7 bases at J, with 22 bases between. There are 16 residues in the CDR3. Per germline, CDR1 MDHEN and CDR2 SYDVKM. CDR3 sequence (DNA): TGTGCCAGCAGCCCCGCGGGCAGGGAATATGATAATGAGCAGTTCTTC. As protein: CASSPAGREYDNEQFF.

This clonotype was seen many times. V gene TRBV29-1 combines with J gene TRBJ2-3, with D unclear. Germline CDR1 and CDR2: SQVTM and ANQGSEA. The CDR3 runs to 9 residues. CDR3 loop: CSVGDTQYF. In nucleotides, the CDR3 is TGCTCGGTCGGAGATACGCAGTATTTT.

This clonotype showed up just a few times. The J gene is TRBJ2-6, the V gene TRBV5-1; D remains ambiguous. The CDR3 sequence is 17 residues long. Trimming removed 1 base at V and 2 bases at J, with 13 bases between. Germline V gene data show CDR1 as SGHRS and CDR2 as YFSETQ. In DNA, the CDR3 is TGCGCCAGCAGCTTGAGCGAAACGGTAACTGGGGCCAACGTCCTGACTTTC. Protein sequence: CASSLSETVTGANVLTF. The variable domain in full, completed from reference TRBV5-1 and TRBJ2-6, reads KAGVTQTPRYLIKTRGQQVTLSCSPISGHRSVSWYQQTPGQGLQFLFEYFSETQRNKGNFPGRFSGRQFSNSRSEMNVSTLELGDSALYLCASSLSETVTGANVLTFGAGSRLTVL.

This clonotype was observed a handful of times. The genes are TRBV7-3 and TRBJ1-2; TRBD1 is a possible D gene (6 bases). The CDR3 loop spans 13 amino acids. Between the trimmed V and J ends, which lost 2 bases and 8 bases, there was a span of 12 bases. Germline V CDR1 and CDR2: SGHTA, FQGTGA. The CDR3 region is CASSLPGGQGYTF. Written as DNA, the CDR3 is TGTGCCAGCAGCTTACCCGGGGGGCAGGGCTACACCTTC.

There are a few counts of this clonotype. The chain links TRBV12-3 or TRBV12-4 to TRBJ2-5, with 7 bases matching TRBD2. The J segment lost 0 bases and the V segment lost 2 bases, leaving 6 bases of the junction unmatched. This CDR3 spans 16 amino acids. CDR3 sequence: CASSLSLAGNQETQYF. The CDR3 coding sequence is TGTGCCAGCAGTTTATCGTTAGCGGGCAACCAAGAGACCCAGTACTTC.

CDR3 sequence: CASSQDQAGGSEQFF. CDR3 in DNA: TGTGCCAGCAGCCAAGATCAAGCGGGAGGGTCAGAGCAGTTCTTC. V gene TRBV4-2 combines with J gene TRBJ2-1; the match to TRBD2 covers 10 bases. The CDR3 runs 15 residues. V dropped 0 bases and J dropped 10; count of bases not matched to a gene: 6. The germline V gene encodes CDR1 LGHNA and CDR2 YNFKEQ.

The J gene is TRBJ2-1, the V gene TRBV14; weak D call: TRBD1 (5 bases). Looked up from germline, CDR1 is SGHDN and CDR2 is FVKESK. With 4 bases removed from V and 4 bases from J, the gap between germline ends came to 11 bases. The CDR3 length is 14 residues. CDR3 nucleotide sequence: TGTGCCAGCAGCCGCCTTTCAGGGTACAATGAGCAGTTCTTC. It yields the protein CASSRLSGYNEQFF.

The chain uses TRBV27 and TRBJ1-2, with 7 bases lining up with TRBD1. The CDR3 runs 13 residues. Trimming removed 8 bases from V and 8 bases from J; junction bases left unmatched: 11. CDR1 and CDR2 (germline): MNHEY, SMNVEV (reference sequence). CDR3 residues: CASRDRASPGYTF. Here the CDR3 DNA reads TGTGCCAGCCGAGACAGGGCATCCCCCGGCTACACCTTC.

This chain connects TRBV29-1 to TRBJ2-7; 8 nucleotides match TRBD2. The J segment lost 3 bases and the V segment lost 6 bases, leaving 13 bases of the junction unmatched. CDR1 SQVTM and CDR2 ANQGSEA come from the germline V gene. The CDR3 sequence is 15 residues long. The CDR3 DNA reads TGCAGCGTCGTACCGACTAGCGCCTCCTTCTACGAGCAGTACTTC. Translating it yields CSVVPTSASFYEQYF.

The rearrangement uses TRBV2 and TRBJ2-1; maybe TRBD1 (6 bases). Trimming removed 4 bases from V and 10 bases from J, with 11 bases in between. The CDR3 totals 12 residues. The germline gives CDR1 SNHLY, CDR2 FYNNEI. The CDR3 region is CASSGTALEQFF. As DNA, the CDR3 is TGTGCCAGCAGTGGGACAGCCCTCGAGCAGTTCTTC.

This chain connects TRBV18 to TRBJ2-3, with 7 bases that match TRBD1. J was trimmed by 2 bases and V by 11 bases; bases with no gene match: 4. The CDR3 sequence is 12 residues long. The germline V gene encodes CDR1 KGHSH and CDR2 LQKENI. In DNA, the CDR3 is TGTGCCGGTGGGACAGACACAGATACGCAGTATTTT. This sequence encodes CAGGTDTDTQYF.

This clonotype occurred once. The chain joins TRBV20-1 to TRBJ2-1; the D gene is possibly TRBD2 (7 bases). There are 13 residues in the CDR3. The ends were cut back, 5 bases at V and 8 bases at J, with 16 bases in the middle. Germline V gene lookup returns CDR1 DFQATT and CDR2 SNEGSKA (reference sequence). CDR3 loop: CSARGAGWDEQFF. As DNA, the CDR3 is TGCAGTGCTCGGGGGGCAGGGTGGGATGAGCAGTTCTTC.

The gene calls are TRBV6-2 or TRBV6-3 and TRBJ2-1; 8 bases are shared with TRBD2. The CDR3 has 16 residues. V gave up 5 bases and J gave up 2 bases; unmatched junction bases: 8. Germline CDR1 is MNHEY and CDR2 is SVGEGT. The CDR3, as DNA: TGTGCCAGCAGTATGGAGCGGGAGCCTACCTACAATGAGCAGTTCTTC. Amino acid sequence: CASSMEREPTYNEQFF.

The V gene is TRBV29-1, the J gene TRBJ2-2; D possibly corresponds to TRBD2 (6 bases). This CDR3 region has 16 residues. CDR1 SQVTM and CDR2 ANQGSEA come from the germline V gene. Trimming stripped 5 bases from V and 3 bases from J, with 19 bases between. The CDR3, as DNA: TGCAGCGTTTCCAGCGGAAGCGGGCGGGACACCGGGGAGCTGTTTTTT. It is translated as CSVSSGSGRDTGELFF.

This clonotype appeared a few times. The chain joins TRBV20-1 to TRBJ2-4, with D uncertain. The J call may be incorrect, as the DNA end agrees better with TRBJ2-7. Germline-derived CDR1 and CDR2 are DFQATT and SNEGSKA (reference sequence). The CDR3 loop spans 13 amino acids. The DNA of the CDR3 is TGCAGTGCTAGCAATCAGCCAGCTTACGAGCAGTACTTC. This codes for CSASNQPAYEQYF.

The CDR3 loop reads CASSLVGTGALDEQFF. CDR3 DNA sequence: TGTGCCAGCAGCTTAGTCGGGACTGGGGCCCTCGATGAGCAGTTCTTC. The chain recombines TRBV7-2 with TRBJ2-1; the D gene is possibly TRBD2 (6 bases). The CDR3 runs 16 residues. CDR1 and CDR2 from the germline V gene are SGHTA and FQGNSA. V lost 1 base and J lost 8, with 18 bases in between.

V gene TRBV28 combines with J gene TRBJ2-1, with 12 bases lining up with TRBD2. V shed 6 bases, J shed 5 bases, and the junction held 17 bases outside the gene matches. This CDR3 is 19 amino acids long. Germline V lookup: CDR1 MDHEN, CDR2 SYDVKM. CDR3 nucleotides: TGTGCCAGCAGGCGTGCGGGACTAGCGGGTACCACTCGCGACAATGAGCAGTTCTTC. This translates into CASRRAGLAGTTRDNEQFF.

This chain uses TRBV12-5 with TRBJ2-1, with D perhaps TRBD1 or TRBD2 (5 bases each). The CDR3 extends over 16 amino acids. V gave up 7 bases and J gave up 0 bases, with 16 bases separating them. CDR1 and CDR2 (germline): LGHNT, FRNRAP. The DNA of the CDR3 is TGTGCTAGTGCACGGGACGCATGGGGCTCCTACAATGAGCAGTTCTTC. Protein: CASARDAWGSYNEQFF. The variable domain in full, with the rest retrieved from reference TRBV12-5 and TRBJ2-1, is DARVTQTPRHKVTEMGQEVTMRCQPILGHNTVFWYRQTMMQGLELLAYFRNRAPLDDSGMPKDRFSAEMPDATLATLKIQPSEPRDSAVYFCASARDAWGSYNEQFFGPGTRLTVL.

V gene TRBV5-1 combines with J gene TRBJ1-1; D is perhaps TRBD1 (5 bases). The ends were cut back, 0 bases at V and 2 bases at J, with 17 bases in the middle. The CDR3 runs to 17 residues. Per germline, CDR1 SGHRS and CDR2 YFSETQ. In DNA, the CDR3 is TGCGCCAGCAGCTTGGATCCCGCGGGCCGGGGCAACACTGAAGCTTTCTTT. Protein product: CASSLDPAGRGNTEAFF.

Points on this clonotype: Just one base apart from a much larger clone, this may be a read error. The CDR3 here is CSVDITDTQYF. The CDR3 DNA reads TGCAGCGTTGACATCACAGATACGCAGTATTTT. The V and J genes are TRBV29-1 and TRBJ2-3; the D is unclear. Trimming pared 3 bases from V and 2 bases from J, leaving 3 bases between. The CDR3 runs to 11 residues. CDR1 is SQVTM and CDR2 is ANQGSEA in the germline V gene.

This clonotype was seen at least ten times. This chain joins TRBV12-3 or TRBV12-4 and TRBJ2-7, with 8 positions matching TRBD1. CDR3 length equals 14 residues. J was trimmed by 2 bases and V by 5 bases; bases with no gene match: 5. In DNA form, the CDR3 reads TGTGCCAGCAGTACCGGGACAGGTCCCTACGAGCAGTACTTC. It translates to CASSTGTGPYEQYF.

As to this clonotype: Germline and junction disagree at one end, which may indicate a read error. The chain couples TRBV10-3 to TRBJ2-4; a possible D gene is TRBD2 (6 bases). The CDR3 is 13 residues long. CDR1 ENHRY and CDR2 SYGVKD come from the germline V gene. The CDR3 bases are TGTGCCAGCAGTCGGGACTCCGGCTGGGAGCAGTACTTC. Its translation: CASSRDSGWEQYF.

This clonotype was picked up a small number of times. One end of the junction does not line up with germline, which may come from a read error. J is TRBJ2-7 and V is TRBV7-9; the match to TRBD1 covers 8 bases. There are 16 residues in the CDR3. Germline CDR1 and CDR2: SEHNR and FQNEAQ (reference sequence). The CDR3 is CANSGTDRVSTYEQYF. The DNA of the CDR3 is TGTGCCAACAGCGGAACGGACAGGGTCTCGACCTACGAGCAGTACTTC.

This clonotype was counted a few times. This chain links TRBV27 with TRBJ2-1, with 10 bases fitting TRBD2. Trimming at V came to 2 bases and at J to 6 bases, leaving 7 bases not matched to a gene. The V gene's germline CDR1 is MNHEY and CDR2 SMNVEV (reference sequence). The length of the CDR3 is 16 residues. CDR3 sequence: CASSLESGRAVNEQFF. The CDR3 DNA reads as TGTGCCAGCAGTTTAGAGAGCGGGAGGGCGGTCAATGAGCAGTTCTTC.

This chain uses TRBV28 with TRBJ2-1, with no clear D. CDR3 length: 12 amino acids. Germline CDR1 and CDR2: MDHEN and SYDVKM. Trimming cost V 4 bases and J 13 bases, with 14 bases left between them. The CDR3 sequence is CASSSPFGFQFF. In nucleotides, the CDR3 is TGTGCCAGCAGTTCCCCTTTTGGGTTCCAGTTCTTC.

To note about this clonotype: A much larger clone lies one base from this, so it may be a read error. The rearrangement uses TRBV15 and TRBJ2-1, with TRBD1 as a possible D gene (5 bases). The germline V gene encodes CDR1 LNHNV and CDR2 YYDKDF (reference sequence). The CDR3 contains 12 residues. Trimming stripped 5 bases from V and 10 bases from J, with 12 bases between. The CDR3 sequence is CATSGQGYEQFF. The CDR3 DNA reads as TGTGCCACCAGCGGGCAGGGTTACGAGCAGTTCTTC.

Only one count was recorded for this clonotype. J is TRBJ2-4 and V is TRBV20-1; 7 nucleotides align to TRBD2. The length of the CDR3 is 15 residues. The germline gives CDR1 DFQATT, CDR2 SNEGSKA (reference sequence). The V segment lost 3 bases and the J segment 8 bases; nucleotides outside the gene matches: 13. CDR3 protein: CSASGDPRGGDIQYF. The CDR3 DNA follows: TGCAGTGCTAGTGGGGACCCAAGGGGAGGGGACATTCAGTACTTC.

The DNA for the CDR3 is TGCGCCAGCAGACGGGACAGTACTAATGAAAAACTGTTTTTT. It is translated as CASRRDSTNEKLFF. The V gene is TRBV5-1, the J gene TRBJ1-4; 7 bases align to TRBD1. The CDR3 consists of 14 residues. The germline gives CDR1 SGHRS, CDR2 YFSETQ. V lost 5 bases and J lost 2; bases outside the gene matches: 3.

The chain combines TRBV5-1 with TRBJ1-5; D gene unclear. In germline, CDR1 is SGHRS, CDR2 YFSETQ. Trimming pared 0 bases from V and 4 bases from J, leaving 11 bases between. There are 15 residues in the CDR3. Written as DNA, the CDR3 is TGCGCCAGCAGCTTGGATGTGTCGGGAAATCAGCCCCAGCATTTT. Residues: CASSLDVSGNQPQHF.

This clonotype appeared a single time. The chain recombines TRBV20-1 with TRBJ2-7; 9 bases are a match to TRBD1. Trimming at V came to 6 bases and at J to 3 bases, leaving 9 bases not matched to a gene. Germline V gene sequence: CDR1 DFQATT, CDR2 SNEGSKA (reference sequence). The CDR3 sequence is 14 residues long. This CDR3 is CSALRTGDLYEQYF. CDR3 bases: TGCAGTGCCCTCCGGACAGGGGACCTCTACGAGCAGTACTTC.

This clonotype was picked up one time. The chain uses TRBV7-8 and TRBJ2-3; a weak D match, TRBD2 (6 bases). The CDR3 consists of 16 residues. Trimming cost V 1 base and J 6 bases, with 17 bases left between them. The germline CDR1 and CDR2 sequences are SGHVS and FQNEAQ. The CDR3 sequence is CASSLGLAPTLDTQYF. CDR3 in DNA: TGTGCCAGCAGCTTAGGGCTAGCGCCCACACTTGATACGCAGTATTTT.

This chain connects TRBV28 to TRBJ2-1; tentative D call: TRBD2 (6 bases). This CDR3 is built from 13 residues. The germline CDR1 and CDR2 sequences are MDHEN and SYDVKM. V was trimmed by 2 bases and J by 13 bases, leaving 15 bases between them. The CDR3 bases are TGTGCCAGCAGTTTAGGAGGGGTCCGTCCCCAGTTCTTC. Protein sequence: CASSLGGVRPQFF.